The T cell receptor (beta chain) described here comes from a study of post-analysis software for immune sequencing data. Regarding the study as a whole: There were roughly five TRBV segments more frequent in patients than controls, and TRBV5-6, TRBV5-1 and TRBV20-1 were among them.

Prepared TCR beta cDNA libraries contained unique molecular identifiers. TCRdb reprocessed the PCR reads with MiXCR, giving one entry per CDR3 protein. The top ten clones hold 0.55% to 0.65% of a sample with about 800,000 distinct CDR3 sequences, approximately 30% of them seen once. This CDR3 contains 12 residues. CDR1 and CDR2 from the germline V gene are DFQATT and SNEGSKA (reference sequence). V lost 3 bases to trimming and J lost 3 bases, with 9 bases between them. This clonotype was seen a few times. The antigen is not known. The receptor's source is a girl aged 10 to 17 with multiple sclerosis. V and J are TRBV20-1 and TRBJ2-7; D unresolved. Material: blood. This chain's CDR3 is CSASLSDYEQYF. CDR3 bases: TGCAGTGCTAGTCTGTCGGACTACGAGCAGTACTTC.